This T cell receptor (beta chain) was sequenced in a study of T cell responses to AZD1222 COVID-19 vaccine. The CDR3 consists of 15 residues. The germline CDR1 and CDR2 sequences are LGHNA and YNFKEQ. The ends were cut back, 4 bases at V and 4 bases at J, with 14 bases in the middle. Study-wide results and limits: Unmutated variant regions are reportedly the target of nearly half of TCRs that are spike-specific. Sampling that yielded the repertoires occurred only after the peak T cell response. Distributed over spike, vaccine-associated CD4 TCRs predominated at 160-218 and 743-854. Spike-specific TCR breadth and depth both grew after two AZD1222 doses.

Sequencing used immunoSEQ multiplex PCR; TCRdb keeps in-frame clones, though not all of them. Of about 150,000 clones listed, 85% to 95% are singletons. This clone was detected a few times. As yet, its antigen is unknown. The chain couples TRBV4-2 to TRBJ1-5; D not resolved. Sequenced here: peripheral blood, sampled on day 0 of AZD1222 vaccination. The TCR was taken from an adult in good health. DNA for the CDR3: TGTGCCAGCAGCCTACAGAGAAGTTTAAATCAGCCCCAGCATTTT. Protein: CASSLQRSLNQPQHF.